This T cell receptor beta chain was sequenced for a study of human T cells and chemical hapten exposure (dated by TCRdb to the early 2020s). Study-level background: For sensitization, 2% DPC in acetone was applied to a roughly 2 cm by roughly 2 cm area of upper inner arm skin. Libraries were pooled for sequencing, and variation in per-sample TCR yields was attributed mainly to small differences in library volumes within the pool. Throughout the study period of around 25 weeks, patients also received therapeutic DPC doses to the scalp every week. Patient blood was sampled pre-sensitization (week 0) and at 2, 6 and about 24 weeks after DPC sensitization. The study tracked peripheral blood TCR repertoire changes in vivo during primary and secondary sensitization to the hapten diphenylcyclopropenone (DPC) in alopecia patients. Patch testing was done on the upper back using Finn chambers containing 0.01% DPC, and results were scored after 6 days according to International Contact Dermatitis Research Group standards. The patient cohort, mostly female, included alopecia areata with under or over 50% scalp involvement, alopecia totalis and alopecia universalis. Twenty-nine alopecia patients gave blood for TCR sequencing at one to four time points (pre-sensitization, 2, 6 and 24 weeks). The investigation overall reported the following: A positive correlation was found between the number of PT1 expanded TCRs and patch test score, with significance reached at thresholds 8, 16 and 32 but not 4. Expanded TCRs formed significantly more large CDR3 similarity clusters than pre-sensitization or healthy control sets, consistent with antigen-driven responses. All patients had alopecia, a presumed autoimmune disease, so their immune response might differ from that of healthy individuals. DPC sensitization did not change the number of TCRs with a frequency above 1 in 1000, and there was no evidence of changes in global repertoire structure. Repeated subsampling changed both the strength of the expansion versus patch-test correlation and the threshold at which that correlation became significant.

The sample's time point label, in plain terms: patch test 2, 6 weeks after DPC sensitization. Read against the paper, the sample's treatment or condition label means: therapeutic diphenylcyclopropenone sensitization with weekly scalp DPC. At every patch-test visit, the blood draw took place before the patch test was put on. To be eligible, patients had to be aged 18 to 70, diagnosed with alopecia and judged suitable for DPC therapy, while pregnant patients were excluded. Unfractionated whole blood was collected in Tempus Blood RNA tubes, and total RNA was extracted from that blood. Counted from cysteine to phenylalanine, this CDR3 has 12 amino acids. The DNA shown is the 36-base CDR3, in frame from base 1. CDR1 and CDR2 are read off the germline V gene as SQVTM and ANQGSEA. Cut back by 7 bases and 3 bases, the V and J ends lie 12 bases apart. Library generation was performed with RACE. Sequenced on a NextSeq 500. During library preparation, unique molecular identifiers were attached to individual cDNA molecules so that TCRs could be counted quantitatively and reproducibly. Both TCR alpha and TCR beta chains were sequenced from each blood RNA sample. On the study's bioinformatics: Samples had a median of 95,638 TCRs, with a range from roughly 23,224 to 700,000. The Decombinator software suite was used to annotate the V, J and CDR3 of the TCR reads. For the PS versus PT1 abundance plots, all samples were subsampled to the same number of TCRs (28,000). TCRs were defined as expanded if absent before sensitization and observed at least eight times at the 2-week time point. TCRdb's own reprocessing of the public reads used fastp at Q25 and MiXCR and kept productive beta chains. CDR3 protein duplicates are merged, each entry listing the most common genes and DNA. The V and J calls here are based on TCRdb, not the publication. This sample gives about 80,000 distinct CDR3 sequences in total; about 10% of them show up just once. The top ten hold roughly 2.5% of the sample.

This clonotype was observed at least ten times. Its cognate antigen has yet to be identified. Base qualities are missing; no much larger clone stands one base away. The sample in question was whole blood, obtained in connection with sensitization to the hapten diphenylcyclopropenone (DPC). This chain is built from TRBV29-1 and TRBJ1-1; possibly the D gene is TRBD1, per 6 matching bases. This sequence originates from a woman aged 25-40 years with alopecia areata. Some clones in this sample may be carry-over from other donors' samples. The sequence in DNA is TGCAGCGCTGAGAGGGGGGACACTGAAGCTTTCTTT. The translation is CSAERGDTEAFF.